This TCR beta chain was profiled in a study of identifying expanded T cells in peripheral blood. The study, taken as a whole, reports: Clone count variance between roughly 2-week samples rose with total template count. Differentially abundant clones: about 1.2 between replicates, 16.4 at around 14 days, 19 to 20 at four.

Assay used: immunoSEQ multiplex PCR; TCRdb lists only in-frame clones, some missing. In the table there are roughly 120,000 clones, roughly nine tenths of which are singletons. After removal of 5 bases from V and 6 bases from J, the junction contained 9 bases not matched to a gene. Per the germline V gene, CDR1 is MDHEN and CDR2 is SYDVKM. This CDR3 has 15 residues. This clone appeared once. Its antigen is currently unknown. The receptor was isolated from a person aged 18 to 75 in good health. The sequencing input was blood. The rearrangement uses TRBV28 and TRBJ2-1, with 8 bases fitting TRBD1. CDR3 bases: TGTGCCAGCAGTGGAGGGGGGACAGGCCCCAATGAGCAGTTCTTC. Protein product: CASSGGGTGPNEQFF.